This TCR beta chain is from a study of beta chain features in type 1 diabetes. Sorting that relied on CD45RO/CCR7/CD25/CD127/CD95/CD27 yielded CD4+ naive, central memory, regulatory and stem cell-like memory cells. Whole-study results and caveats: Type 1 diabetes patients had TCRB CDR3s that were shorter (moderately but significantly so) in all four CD4+ subsets.

Reverse transcribing all isolated RNA meant expressed TCRB transcripts were sequenced. Clones were read by immunoSEQ multiplex PCR, and TCRdb kept only the in-frame ones, dropping some. The repertoire includes a few hundred thousand clones, roughly 22% of them detected once, and more than 0.025% sits in the top ten. The V gene lost 4 bases and the J gene lost 5 bases, with 7 bases spanning the gap. The germline V gene has CDR1 DFQATT and CDR2 SNEGSKA (reference sequence). The CDR3 length is 11 residues. This clone was observed a few times. The antigen remains unidentified. The chain recombines TRBV20-1 with TRBJ2-3; unclear D gene. This receptor was identified in a woman in her forties with type 1 diabetes. The material sequenced was naive CD4+ T cells from blood. The CDR3 bases are TGCAGTGCTACCGCAGGAGATACGCAGTATTTT. Protein sequence: CSATAGDTQYF.